The 20 T cell receptor beta chains given below trace back to one sample, sequenced in a study of blood T cell repertoires in COVID-19. Clones were sequenced by immunoSEQ multiplex PCR, and TCRdb holds only the in-frame ones, with some missing. The sample has about 90,000 clones, about 80% seen once. The sequenced material came from peripheral blood. Source of these receptors: a man aged 60 to 69 with acute or convalescent COVID-19.

V usage is TRBV5-1 and J usage is TRBJ1-1, with 9 bases that match TRBD1. Germline assignment: CDR1 SGHRS and CDR2 YFSETQ. The CDR3 runs to 14 residues. With 4 bases clipped from V and 7 bases from J, the junction kept 8 bases outside the gene matches. The CDR3, as DNA: TGCGCCAGCAGCGGTCCCGGGACAGGGTATGAAGCTTTCTTT. Its translation is CASSGPGTGYEAFF.

The chain joins TRBV2 to TRBJ1-1, with TRBD1 matching 9 bases. Germline V CDR1 and CDR2: SNHLY, FYNNEI. V was pared by 7 bases and J by 4 bases, with 13 bases of the junction left unmatched. The CDR3 is made up of 16 amino acids. CDR3 DNA sequence: TGTGCCAGCAAGTCCCGGGACAGGGATCGTGGCACTGAAGCTTTCTTT. Amino acid sequence: CASKSRDRDRGTEAFF.

The rearrangement uses TRBV2 and TRBJ2-5; tentative D call: TRBD2 (5 bases). The CDR3 totals 13 residues. The germline CDR1 and CDR2 sequences are SNHLY and FYNNEI. Trimming took 7 bases from V and 2 from J, leaving 11 bases between them. The CDR3 DNA sequence: TGTGCCAGCATTCGGACTGCTCAAGAGACCCAGTACTTC. Translation: CASIRTAQETQYF.

This clone was counted once. The chain joins TRBV12-5 to TRBJ2-1, with TRBD1 identical over 8 bases. CDR3 length: 14 residues. V was pared by 6 bases and J by 7 bases, with 8 bases of the junction left unmatched. Germline CDR1 is LGHNT and CDR2 is FRNRAP. CDR3 bases: TGTGCTAGTGGCTTCCCTACAGGGGGTAATGAGCAGTTCTTC. It specifies CASGFPTGGNEQFF.

V gene TRBV25-1 combines with J gene TRBJ2-5; 9 nucleotides match TRBD1. V was clipped by 3 bases and J by 1 base; unmatched bases: 9. The germline V gene has CDR1 MGHDK and CDR2 SYGVNS. This CDR3 region has 17 residues. The CDR3 spells CASSDSGTGLGQETQYF. The DNA for the CDR3 is TGTGCCAGCAGTGATTCAGGGACAGGGCTGGGCCAAGAGACCCAGTACTTC.

On this clone: Relative to the germline gene, one junction end is altered; a read error may explain this. CDR3 DNA sequence: TGTGCCAGCAGTTTAGGTAGACTCGTCTTT. Translating gives CASSLGRLVF. The rearrangement uses TRBV12-3 or TRBV12-4 and TRBJ1-1; D is unclear. The CDR3 is 10 amino acids.

The gene calls are TRBV9 and TRBJ1-1, with TRBD1 matching 7 bases. This CDR3 comprises 15 residues. CDR1 is SGDLS and CDR2 is YYNGEE in the germline V gene. Trimming removed 1 base from V and 5 bases from J; junction bases left unmatched: 8. CDR3 DNA sequence: TGTGCCAGCAGCGTATGGCAGGGGGGAAGTACTGAAGCTTTCTTT. Protein sequence: CASSVWQGGSTEAFF. Complete variable domain (other parts from reference TRBV9 and TRBJ1-1): DSGVTQTPKHLITATGQRVTLRCSPRSGDLSVYWYQQSLDQGLQFLIQYYNGEERAKGNILERFSAQQFPDLHSELNLSSLELGDSALYFCASSVWQGGSTEAFFGQGTRLTVV.

The chain uses TRBV9 and TRBJ1-2; 9 bases fit TRBD1. The trim removed 3 bases at V and 5 bases at J, leaving 2 bases unmatched. This CDR3 is 13 amino acids long. Germline V CDR1 and CDR2: SGDLS, YYNGEE. The CDR3 coding sequence is TGTGCCAGCAGCGCGGACAGGGGATATGGCTACACCTTC. This sequence encodes CASSADRGYGYTF.

This chain links TRBV5-1 with TRBJ2-7; D is possibly TRBD2 (5 bases). Germline V lookup: CDR1 SGHRS, CDR2 YFSETQ. The CDR3 has 21 amino acids. Trimming left V 3 bases short and J 2 bases short, with 33 bases between. The CDR3 nucleotides are TGCGCCAGCAGCTGGACTGTGGTGGGTAGAGGACCCGAGACACTGACCTACGAGCAGTACTTC. Protein product: CASSWTVVGRGPETLTYEQYF.

CDR3 residues: CASSLQGPDTIYF. CDR3 nucleotide sequence: TGTGCCAGCAGTTTGCAGGGTCCAGACACCATATATTTT. The chain is built from TRBV12-3 or TRBV12-4 and TRBJ1-3; D is possibly TRBD1 (5 bases). V gave up 3 bases and J gave up 8 bases, with 11 bases separating them. The CDR3 has 13 residues.

V and J are TRBV5-6 and TRBJ1-2, with TRBD1 as a possible D gene (6 bases). The CDR3 consists of 13 residues. V lost 4 bases to trimming and J lost 8 bases, with 15 bases between them. CDR1 and CDR2 (germline): SGHDT, YYEEEE. The CDR3 coding sequence is TGTGCCAGCAGCGGCCCGGGGGGCGGGGGCTACACCTTC. This encodes CASSGPGGGGYTF.

The rearrangement joins TRBV29-1 to TRBJ1-2; D not certain. The germline CDR1 and CDR2 sequences are SQVTM and ANQGSEA. The length of the CDR3 is 15 residues. With 6 bases removed from V and 8 bases from J, the gap between germline ends came to 25 bases. CDR3 nucleotide sequence: TGCAGCGTGGTACCGTCCGCAATCCCTTCGGGGGGCTACACCTTC. Its protein is CSVVPSAIPSGGYTF.

The chain uses TRBV4-3 and TRBJ1-3, with D hard to call. The germline V and J ends were trimmed by 8 bases and 0 bases, with 11 bases remaining between them. Germline-derived CDR1 and CDR2 are LGHNA and YSLEER. CDR3 length: 14 residues. CDR3 nucleotides: TGCGCCAGCGGGCTGATGAGCTCTGGAAACACCATATATTTT. This translates into CASGLMSSGNTIYF.

V is TRBV24-1 and J is TRBJ2-2; a weak D match, TRBD1 (6 bases). CDR1 is KGHDR and CDR2 is SFDVKD in the germline V gene. This CDR3 spans 17 amino acids. Trimming pared 4 bases from V and 2 bases from J, leaving 16 bases between. The CDR3 loop reads CATSDLRAGVNTGELFF. CDR3 bases: TGTGCCACCAGTGACCTCCGGGCAGGGGTTAACACCGGGGAGCTGTTTTTT.

The chain is built from TRBV5-1 and TRBJ1-2; 8 bases line up with TRBD1. V lost 2 bases, J lost 3 bases, and 9 bases stayed unmatched. CDR1 and CDR2 from the germline V gene are SGHRS and YFSETQ. This CDR3 region has 16 residues. CDR3 protein: CASSFEDRANYYGYTF. CDR3 bases: TGCGCCAGCAGCTTCGAGGACAGGGCCAATTACTATGGCTACACCTTC.

The chain uses TRBV10-2 and TRBJ1-5; no clear D gene. Germline V CDR1 and CDR2: WSHSY, SAAADI. The length of the CDR3 is 13 residues. The ends were cut back, 3 bases at V and 6 bases at J, with 9 bases in the middle. This CDR3 is CASSEAKSQPQHF. CDR3 DNA: TGCGCCAGCAGTGAAGCGAAAAGTCAGCCCCAGCATTTT.

This rearrangement joins TRBV5-5 to TRBJ2-5; no firm D call. V was pared by 4 bases and J by 2 bases, with 6 bases between. CDR3 length equals 12 residues. The germline CDR1 and CDR2 sequences are SGHKS and YYEKEE (reference sequence). The DNA for the CDR3 is TGTGCCAGCAGCCCCCAACAAGAGACCCAGTACTTC. Translating it yields CASSPQQETQYF.

V usage is TRBV9 and J usage is TRBJ2-2, with 8 positions matching TRBD1. Germline V CDR1 and CDR2: SGDLS, YYNGEE. The CDR3 spans 15 residues. V lost 4 bases to trimming and J lost 5 bases; unmatched junction nucleotides: 7. CDR3 sequence (DNA): TGTGCCAGCAGCCCCCGGACAGGGCAAACCGGGGAGCTGTTTTTT. This sequence encodes CASSPRTGQTGELFF.

This clone came up once. The J gene is TRBJ1-2, the V gene TRBV27; D not resolved. V was cut by 3 bases and J by 4 bases, with 12 bases left in between. This CDR3 is 14 amino acids long. From germline, CDR1 is MNHEY and CDR2 SMNVEV (reference sequence). The CDR3 sequence is CASSFGSGIYGYTF. The DNA of the CDR3 is TGTGCCAGCAGTTTCGGTTCGGGAATCTATGGCTACACCTTC.

The V and J genes are TRBV5-1 and TRBJ1-4; 9 bases line up with TRBD1. CDR1 and CDR2 (germline): SGHRS, YFSETQ. V lost 1 base to trimming and J lost 6 bases; unmatched junction nucleotides: 1. This CDR3 is 14 amino acids long. For the CDR3, the DNA is TGCGCCAGCAGCTTGACAGGGGGCGATGAAAAACTGTTTTTT. Translating it yields CASSLTGGDEKLFF.